This T cell receptor (beta chain) appears in the sequencing data of a study of T cells in Graves' hyperthyroidism and ophthalmopathy. This clonotype has ten or more counts. Per the germline V gene, CDR1 is LGHDT and CDR2 is YNNKEL (reference sequence). The CDR3 spans 12 residues. Trimming pared 4 bases from V and 10 bases from J, leaving 11 bases between. Template material for amplifying TCR beta CDR3 regions consisted of RNA transcripts. Initially, a first-round RT-PCR of the TCR CDR3 employed the HTBI primer set. Each CDR3 protein is one row after TCRdb ran MiXCR on the multiplex PCR reads. The sample has hundreds of thousands of distinct CDR3 sequences; around an eighth are singletons.

The J gene is TRBJ2-1, the V gene TRBV3-1; the D gene is possibly TRBD2 (6 bases). The sequencing input was blood. The receptor comes from a man aged 45-60 years with Graves' ophthalmopathy. The CDR3 nucleotides read TGTGCCAGCAGCCCAGCTCGGGGGGAGCAGTTCTTC. Protein sequence: CASSPARGEQFF.